This TCR beta chain is drawn from a study of read filtering for tumor transcriptome and immune sequencing. Study-level background: Under 10 patients were R-ISS I, about 16 were R-ISS II, 6 or 7 were R-ISS III.

Molecular barcoded adaptors covering alpha/delta and beta/gamma chains were used on approximately 400 ng RNA. TCRdb independently ran MiXCR on the reads; one entry per CDR3 protein. This table holds fewer than 45,000 distinct CDR3 sequences, about 11% found once. This clonotype was seen many times. Its antigen is unknown. Study-wide results and caveats: About 81.9% of IR-seq clonotypes had one read, totaling approximately 3.5% of reads; RNA-seq: 74.6% and 44.6%.

The CDR3 runs 16 residues. V lost 3 bases to trimming and J lost 7 bases; unmatched junction nucleotides: 11. From germline, CDR1 is SEHNR and CDR2 FQNEAQ (reference sequence). The chain is built from TRBV7-9 and TRBJ1-2; TRBD1 aligns across 10 bases. Sequencing input: a population of CD138-negative cells sorted from bone marrow. The receptor was derived from a donor at least 40 years old with multiple myeloma. CDR3 sequence (DNA): TGTGCCAGCAGCTTCGCCGGGACAGGGGTACCTTCTGGCTACACCTTC. It is translated as CASSFAGTGVPSGYTF.